The source of this T cell receptor beta chain is a study of OX40 agonist ivuxolimab in advanced cancers. Study-wide background: Ivuxolimab was administered intravenously to patients at 0.01 to 10 mg/kg every 2 weeks.

Sequenced by immunoSEQ multiplex PCR; TCRdb stores in-frame clones only, minus some. The sample includes about 99,000 clones, 90% to 95% of them seen just once. The study's findings and limits: CD8+ T cells were the subset that, on average, had more expanded clones than CD4+.

Patients with a history of autoimmune disease or on systemic immunosuppression were excluded. Germline CDR1 is SGHTA and CDR2 is FQGNSA. V gave up 5 bases and J gave up 10 bases; unmatched junction bases: 5. The CDR3 has 14 residues. Comment on this clone: Antigen specificity is unknown.

The sequencing here drew on CD4+ or CD8+ T cells sorted from blood, taken in a trial of the OX40 agonist ivuxolimab. The gene calls are TRBV7-2 and TRBJ2-1; 13 bases fit TRBD2. The receptor comes from an adult with an advanced solid tumor such as melanoma, head and neck, liver or kidney cancer. The CDR3 bases are TGTGCCAGCAGCCCTCGACTAGCGGGAGGAGAGCAGTTCTTC. Its protein product is CASSPRLAGGEQFF.